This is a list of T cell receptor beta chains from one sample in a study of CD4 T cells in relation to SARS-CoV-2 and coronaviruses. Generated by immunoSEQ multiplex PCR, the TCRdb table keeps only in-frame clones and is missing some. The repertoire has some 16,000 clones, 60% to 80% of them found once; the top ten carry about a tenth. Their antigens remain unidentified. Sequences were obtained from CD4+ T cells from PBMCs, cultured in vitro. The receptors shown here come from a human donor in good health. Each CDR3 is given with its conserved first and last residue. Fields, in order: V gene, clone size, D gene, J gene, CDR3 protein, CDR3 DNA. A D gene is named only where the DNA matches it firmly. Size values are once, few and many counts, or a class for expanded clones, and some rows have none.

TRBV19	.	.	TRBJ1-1	CASTTLDSRLNTEAFF	TGTGCCAGTACCACTTTGGACAGTCGATTGAACACTGAAGCTTTCTTT
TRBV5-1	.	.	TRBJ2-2	CASSLKGRMNTGELFF	TGCGCCAGCAGCTTGAAGGGACGTATGAACACCGGGGAGCTGTTTTTT
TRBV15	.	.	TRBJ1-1	CATSRDVMNTEAFF	TGTGCCACCAGCAGAGACGTGATGAACACTGAAGCTTTCTTT
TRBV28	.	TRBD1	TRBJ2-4	CASSPGQLAKNIQYF	TGTGCCAGCAGCCCGGGACAGCTAGCCAAAAACATTCAGTACTTC
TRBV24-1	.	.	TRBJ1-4	CAAPGANEKLFF	TGTGCCGCCCCCGGCGCTAATGAAAAACTGTTTTTT
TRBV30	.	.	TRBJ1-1	CAWGPNTEAFF	TGTGCCTGGGGACCGAACACTGAAGCTTTCTTT
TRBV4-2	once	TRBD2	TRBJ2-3	CASSFQAGVADTQYF	TGTGCCAGCAGCTTTCAAGCGGGAGTAGCAGATACGCAGTATTTT
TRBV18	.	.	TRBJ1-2	CASSPPAGLSSYTF	TGTGCCAGCTCACCCCCGGCGGGGTTAAGTAGCTACACCTTC
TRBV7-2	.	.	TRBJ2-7	CASSKGGAGLGDEQYF	TGTGCCAGCAGCAAAGGGGGGGCCGGGCTTGGTGACGAGCAGTACTTC
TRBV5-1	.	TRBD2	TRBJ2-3	CASNYGLAGTDTQYF	TGCGCCAGCAACTACGGGCTAGCGGGTACAGATACGCAGTATTTT
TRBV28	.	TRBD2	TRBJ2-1	CASITSENEQFF	TGTGCCAGCATAACTAGCGAAAATGAGCAGTTCTTC
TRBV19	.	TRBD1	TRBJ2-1	CASSMWDSPYNEQFF	TGTGCCAGTAGTATGTGGGACAGCCCATACAATGAGCAGTTCTTC
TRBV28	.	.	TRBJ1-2	CASSSGLYGYTF	TGTGCCAGCAGTTCCGGGTTATATGGCTACACCTTC
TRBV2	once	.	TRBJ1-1	CASSTYGTEAFF	TGTGCCAGCAGTACCTACGGGACTGAAGCTTTCTTT
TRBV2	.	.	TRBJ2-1	CASRATGDGNYNEQFF	TGTGCCAGCAGGGCGACTGGGGACGGAAACTACAATGAGCAGTTCTTC
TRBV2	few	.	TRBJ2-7	CASTRSFGEQYF	TGTGCCAGCACCAGGAGCTTCGGCGAGCAGTACTTC
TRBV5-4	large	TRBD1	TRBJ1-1	CASSHPGQGPNTEAFF	TGTGCCAGCAGCCACCCAGGACAGGGACCGAACACTGAAGCTTTCTTT